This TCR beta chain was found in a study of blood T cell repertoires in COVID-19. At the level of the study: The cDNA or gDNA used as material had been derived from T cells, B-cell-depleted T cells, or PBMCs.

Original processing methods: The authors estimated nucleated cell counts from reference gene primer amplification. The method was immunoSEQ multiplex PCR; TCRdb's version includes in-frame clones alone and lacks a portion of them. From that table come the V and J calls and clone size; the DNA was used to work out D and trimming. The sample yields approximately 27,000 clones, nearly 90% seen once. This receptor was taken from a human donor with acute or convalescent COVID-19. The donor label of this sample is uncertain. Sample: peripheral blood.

CDR3 DNA: TGTGCCAGTAGTATCAACAGCCATCAGCCCCAGCATTTT. Amino acids: CASSINSHQPQHF. This chain joins TRBV19 and TRBJ1-5; no clear D. This CDR3 region has 13 residues. Trimming left V 3 bases short and J 5 bases short, with 8 bases between. Germline-derived CDR1 and CDR2 are LNHDA and SQIVND (reference sequence).